Below, one T cell receptor (beta chain) is given with its context. Its target is unknown. These data originate in a study of T-cell reconstitution after alpha-beta-depleted transplantation in children. As it was prepared, the TCRbeta library received unique molecular identifiers. TCRdb redid the calling of the PCR reads with MiXCR, one entry per CDR3 protein. The sample records more than 75,000 distinct CDR3 sequences, 20% to 30% being singletons. The ends lost 2 bases at V and 4 bases at J; junction bases unmatched: 2. The CDR3 covers 13 residues. Germline CDR1 and CDR2: SGHDT and YYEEEE. General study results and limits: T-cell counts and diversity at one year post-transplant came mainly from newly produced T cells. Where some patients showed high TCRbeta diversity at day 60, it came from recipient T cells and thymic progenitors that had survived.

This TCR derives from a boy aged 2 to 10 with acute lymphoblastic leukemia, due to receive a stem cell transplant. The V gene is TRBV5-6, the J gene TRBJ1-1, with 7 bases identical to TRBD1. Sequencing used PBMCs, obtained before TCRalphabeta/CD19-depleted stem cell transplant. The CDR3 DNA reads TGTGCCAGCAGCTTTTGGGACAGCACTGAAGCTTTCTTT. Its protein product is CASSFWDSTEAFF.